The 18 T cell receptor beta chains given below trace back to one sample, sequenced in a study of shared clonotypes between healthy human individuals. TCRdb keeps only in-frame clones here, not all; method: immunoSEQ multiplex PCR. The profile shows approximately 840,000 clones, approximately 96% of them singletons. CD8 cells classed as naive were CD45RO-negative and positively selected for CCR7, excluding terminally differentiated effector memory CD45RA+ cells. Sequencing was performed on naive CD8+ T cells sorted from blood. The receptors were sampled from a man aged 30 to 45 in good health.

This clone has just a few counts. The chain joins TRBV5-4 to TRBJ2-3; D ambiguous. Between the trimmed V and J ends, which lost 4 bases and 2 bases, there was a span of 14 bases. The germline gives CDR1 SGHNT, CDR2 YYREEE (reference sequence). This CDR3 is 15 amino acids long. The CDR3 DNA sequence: TGTGCCAGCAGCCCATCGGCGGCACACACAGATACGCAGTATTTT. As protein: CASSPSAAHTDTQYF. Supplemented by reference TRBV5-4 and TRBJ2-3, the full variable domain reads ETGVTQSPTHLIKTRGQQVTLRCSSQSGHNTVSWYQQALGQGPQFIFQYYREEENGRGNFPPRFSGLQFPNYSSELNVNALELDDSALYLCASSPSAAHTDTQYFGPGTRLTVL.

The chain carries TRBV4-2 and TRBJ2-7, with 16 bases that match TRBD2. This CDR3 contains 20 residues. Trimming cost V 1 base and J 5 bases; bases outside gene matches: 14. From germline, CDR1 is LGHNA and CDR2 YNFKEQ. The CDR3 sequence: CASSQAPSGLAGGPPDEQYF. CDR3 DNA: TGTGCCAGCAGCCAAGCCCCCTCGGGACTAGCGGGAGGGCCACCGGACGAGCAGTACTTC.

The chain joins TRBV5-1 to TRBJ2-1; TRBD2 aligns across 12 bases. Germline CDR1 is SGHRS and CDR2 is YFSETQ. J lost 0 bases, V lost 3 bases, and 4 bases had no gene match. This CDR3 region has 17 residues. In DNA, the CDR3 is TGCGCCAGCAGCTCCCCGACTAGCGGGAGCTCCTACAATGAGCAGTTCTTC. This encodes CASSSPTSGSSYNEQFF. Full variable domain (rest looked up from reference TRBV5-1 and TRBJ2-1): KAGVTQTPRYLIKTRGQQVTLSCSPISGHRSVSWYQQTPGQGLQFLFEYFSETQRNKGNFPGRFSGRQFSNSRSEMNVSTLELGDSALYLCASSSPTSGSSYNEQFFGPGTRLTVL.

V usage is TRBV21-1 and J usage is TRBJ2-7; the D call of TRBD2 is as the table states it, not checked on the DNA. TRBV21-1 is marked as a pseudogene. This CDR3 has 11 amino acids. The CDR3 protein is CASRGRTEQYF. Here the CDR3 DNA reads TGTGCCAGCAGGGGCCGGACTGAGCAGTACTTC.

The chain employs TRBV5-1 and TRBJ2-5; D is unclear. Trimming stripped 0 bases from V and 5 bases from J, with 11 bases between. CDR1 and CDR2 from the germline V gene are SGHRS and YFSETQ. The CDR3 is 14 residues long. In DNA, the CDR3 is TGCGCCAGCAGCTTGGAACGGTTACGGGAGACCCAGTACTTC. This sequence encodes CASSLERLRETQYF. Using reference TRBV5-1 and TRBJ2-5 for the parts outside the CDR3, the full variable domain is KAGVTQTPRYLIKTRGQQVTLSCSPISGHRSVSWYQQTPGQGLQFLFEYFSETQRNKGNFPGRFSGRQFSNSRSEMNVSTLELGDSALYLCASSLERLRETQYFGPGTRLLVL.

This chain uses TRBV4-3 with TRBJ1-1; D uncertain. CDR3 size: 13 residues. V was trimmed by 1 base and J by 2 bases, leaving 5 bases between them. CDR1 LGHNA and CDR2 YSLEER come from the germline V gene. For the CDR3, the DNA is TGCGCCAGCAGCCAAGGGGTTAACACTGAAGCTTTCTTT. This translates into CASSQGVNTEAFF.

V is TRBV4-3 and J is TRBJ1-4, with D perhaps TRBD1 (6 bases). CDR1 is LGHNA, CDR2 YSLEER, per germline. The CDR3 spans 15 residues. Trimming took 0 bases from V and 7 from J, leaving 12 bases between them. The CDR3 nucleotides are TGCGCCAGCAGCCAAGATCTTGGACAGTTTGAAAAACTGTTTTTT. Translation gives CASSQDLGQFEKLFF.

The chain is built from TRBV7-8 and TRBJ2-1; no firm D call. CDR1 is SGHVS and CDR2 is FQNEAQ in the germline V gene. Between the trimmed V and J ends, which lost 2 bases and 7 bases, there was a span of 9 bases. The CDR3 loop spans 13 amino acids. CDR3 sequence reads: CASSLRLENEQFF. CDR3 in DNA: TGTGCCAGCAGCTTAAGGCTAGAGAATGAGCAGTTCTTC.

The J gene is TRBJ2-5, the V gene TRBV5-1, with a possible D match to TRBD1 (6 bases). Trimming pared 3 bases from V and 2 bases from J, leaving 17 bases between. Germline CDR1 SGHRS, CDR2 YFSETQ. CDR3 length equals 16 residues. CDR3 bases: TGCGCCAGCAGCTCGATGTCGACAGGTCGGCAAGAGACCCAGTACTTC. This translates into CASSSMSTGRQETQYF.

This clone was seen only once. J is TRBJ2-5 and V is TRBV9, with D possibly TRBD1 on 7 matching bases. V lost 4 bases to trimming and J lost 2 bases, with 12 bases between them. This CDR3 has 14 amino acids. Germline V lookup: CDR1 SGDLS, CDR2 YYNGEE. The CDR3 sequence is CASSSEGAQETQYF. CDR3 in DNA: TGTGCCAGCAGCTCGGAGGGGGCTCAAGAGACCCAGTACTTC.

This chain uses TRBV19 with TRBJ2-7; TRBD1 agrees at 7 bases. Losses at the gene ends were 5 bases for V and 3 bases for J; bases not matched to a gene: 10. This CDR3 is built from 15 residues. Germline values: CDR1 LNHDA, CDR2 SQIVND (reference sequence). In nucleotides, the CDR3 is TGTGCCAGTAGTGCTGGGACAGAACTTTTCTACGAGCAGTACTTC. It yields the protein CASSAGTELFYEQYF.

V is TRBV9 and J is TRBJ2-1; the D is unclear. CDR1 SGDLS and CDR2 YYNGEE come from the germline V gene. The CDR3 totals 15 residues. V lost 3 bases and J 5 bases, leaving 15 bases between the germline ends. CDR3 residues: CASSAYLRPDNEQFF. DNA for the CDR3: TGTGCCAGCAGCGCCTATCTCAGACCCGACAATGAGCAGTTCTTC.

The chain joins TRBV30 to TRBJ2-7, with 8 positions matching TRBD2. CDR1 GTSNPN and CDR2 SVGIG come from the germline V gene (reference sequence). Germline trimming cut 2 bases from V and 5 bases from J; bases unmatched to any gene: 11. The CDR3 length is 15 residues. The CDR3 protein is CAWSPPDAGGHEQYF. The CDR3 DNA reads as TGTGCCTGGAGTCCGCCCGATGCGGGAGGCCACGAGCAGTACTTC.

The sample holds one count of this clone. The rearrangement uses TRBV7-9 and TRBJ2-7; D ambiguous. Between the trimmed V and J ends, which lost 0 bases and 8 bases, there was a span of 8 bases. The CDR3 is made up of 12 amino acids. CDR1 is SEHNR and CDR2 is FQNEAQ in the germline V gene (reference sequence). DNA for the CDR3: TGTGCCAGCAGCTTAGCCCCCTATCAGCAGTACTTC. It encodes CASSLAPYQQYF.

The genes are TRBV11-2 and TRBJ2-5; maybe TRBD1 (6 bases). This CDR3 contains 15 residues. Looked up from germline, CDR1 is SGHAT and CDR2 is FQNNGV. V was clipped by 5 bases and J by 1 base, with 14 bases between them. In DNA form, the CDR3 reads TGTGCCAGCAGCCTCGGCAGGGGACCCCAAGAGACCCAGTACTTC. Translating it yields CASSLGRGPQETQYF.

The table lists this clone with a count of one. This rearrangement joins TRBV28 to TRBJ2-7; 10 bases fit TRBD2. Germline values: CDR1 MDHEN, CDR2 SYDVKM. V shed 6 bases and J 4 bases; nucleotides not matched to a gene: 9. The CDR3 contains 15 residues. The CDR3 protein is CASSTLAGVFYEQYF. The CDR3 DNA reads TGTGCCAGCAGCACTCTAGCGGGAGTTTTTTACGAGCAGTACTTC.

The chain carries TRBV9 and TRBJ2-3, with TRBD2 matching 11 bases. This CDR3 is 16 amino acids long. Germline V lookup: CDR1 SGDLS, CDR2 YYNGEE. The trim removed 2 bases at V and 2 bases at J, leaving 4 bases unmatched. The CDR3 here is CASSVRGLAATDTQYF. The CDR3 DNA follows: TGTGCCAGCAGCGTCCGGGGACTAGCGGCCACAGATACGCAGTATTTT. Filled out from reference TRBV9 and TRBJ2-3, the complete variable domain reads DSGVTQTPKHLITATGQRVTLRCSPRSGDLSVYWYQQSLDQGLQFLIQYYNGEERAKGNILERFSAQQFPDLHSELNLSSLELGDSALYFCASSVRGLAATDTQYFGPGTRLTVL.

CDR3 in amino acids: CASNGKNIQYF. CDR3 bases: TGTGCCAGCAACGGGAAAAACATTCAGTACTTC. The chain has TRBV2 and TRBJ2-4, with no clear D. This CDR3 is built from 11 residues. Germline V CDR1 and CDR2: SNHLY, FYNNEI. V was trimmed by 7 bases and J by 4 bases, leaving 5 bases between them.